This T cell receptor beta chain is drawn from a study of blood T cell repertoires in COVID-19. In the study overall: Acute and convalescent COVID-19 specimens originated in the United States, Italy and Spain. PBMCs, B-cell-depleted T cells, or T cells were the source of the cDNA or gDNA that made up the material.

There are 15 residues in the CDR3. V was clipped by 5 bases and J by 3 bases; unmatched bases: 6. Per the germline V gene, CDR1 is MNHEY and CDR2 is SMNVEV (reference sequence). Methods used by the authors: It was from reference gene primer amplification that nucleated cell counts were estimated. The assay was immunoSEQ multiplex PCR, and TCRdb's table has in-frame clones only and misses some. Clonal size and the V and J genes are those of that table, whereas D and trimming came from the DNA. Among more than 100,000 clones listed, over 75% were seen once. This sequence was found in a man in his 70s with active COVID-19. Sequencing was carried out using peripheral blood. The rearrangement joins TRBV27 to TRBJ2-7; 11 nucleotides match TRBD2. For the CDR3, the DNA is TGTGCCAGCAGTCAAGGGACTAGCGGATTCTACGAGCAGTACTTC. Encoded protein: CASSQGTSGFYEQYF.